These 27 T cell receptor beta chains share one sample of origin, sequenced in a study of shared clonotypes between healthy human individuals. Terminally differentiated effector memory CD45RA+ cells were excluded by CCR7 positive selection of CD45RO-negative cells. TCRdb keeps only in-frame clones here, not all; method: immunoSEQ multiplex PCR. The data contain fewer than 1 million clones, around 96% of them seen just once; the ten biggest clones take up under 0.25%. The source material was naive CD8+ T cells sorted from blood. The origin of the receptors is a man younger than 40 in good health.

This chain uses TRBV9 with TRBJ1-3; D is undetermined. Germline CDR1 and CDR2: SGDLS and YYNGEE. Trimming shortened V by 0 bases and J by 0 bases, and 16 bases separated the two germline ends. The CDR3 has 18 residues. The CDR3 DNA reads as TGTGCCAGCAGCGTAGGATCACTACCGGGTCACTCTGGAAACACCATATATTTT. This encodes CASSVGSLPGHSGNTIYF.

The V and J genes are TRBV27 and TRBJ2-3, with D possibly called TRBD1 or TRBD2 (5 bases each). The CDR3 is 16 amino acids. Germline lookup yields CDR1 MNHEY and CDR2 SMNVEV (reference sequence). V lost 3 bases, J lost 2 bases, and 15 bases lay in between. For the CDR3, the DNA is TGTGCCAGCAGTTTTGTGGGACCTCTTATCACAGATACGCAGTATTTT. Amino acid sequence: CASSFVGPLITDTQYF.

J is TRBJ2-3 and V is TRBV7-6; D unresolved. CDR3 length: 13 residues. Trimming cost V 2 bases and J 5 bases, with 8 bases left between them. CDR1 is SGHVS, CDR2 FNYEAQ, per germline. Written as DNA, the CDR3 is TGTGCCAGCAGCTTAAATTTAGGAGATACGCAGTATTTT. It translates to CASSLNLGDTQYF.

The chain combines TRBV6-6 with TRBJ2-5; 14 bases align to TRBD2. The CDR3 is 14 amino acids. Germline CDR1 MNHNY, CDR2 SVGAGI (reference sequence). Unmatched junction bases numbered 3, after V lost 7 bases and J lost 5 bases. The CDR3 sequence is CASTRTSGRETQYF. CDR3 DNA sequence: TGTGCCAGCACCCGGACTAGCGGGAGGGAGACCCAGTACTTC.

This clone came up once. The V call is TRBV2, the J call TRBJ2-2; the D is unclear. This CDR3 has 16 residues. V was trimmed by 1 base and J by 2 bases, leaving 11 bases between them. Germline loops: CDR1 SNHLY, CDR2 FYNNEI. This CDR3 reads CASSEVSRPNTGELFF. The CDR3 DNA sequence: TGTGCCAGCAGTGAAGTCTCCAGACCAAACACCGGGGAGCTGTTTTTT.

The chain employs TRBV18 and TRBJ2-1, with D perhaps matching TRBD2 (6 bases). The CDR3 covers 16 residues. Germline CDR1 reads KGHSH; CDR2 reads LQKENI. The ends were cut back, 0 bases at V and 4 bases at J, with 13 bases in the middle. The chain's CDR3 is CASSPPRRAGYNEQFF. The CDR3 bases are TGTGCCAGCTCACCACCGCGGAGGGCCGGGTACAATGAGCAGTTCTTC.

J is TRBJ2-7 and V is TRBV6-5; D possibly corresponds to TRBD1 (5 bases). The germline V and J ends were trimmed by 5 bases and 0 bases, with 14 bases remaining between them. Germline V lookup: CDR1 MNHEY, CDR2 SVGAGI. The CDR3 sequence is 15 residues long. CDR3 bases: TGTGCCAGCAGTAGAGTGGGAAGGGGCTCCTACGAGCAGTACTTC. It specifies CASSRVGRGSYEQYF.

The V gene is TRBV27, the J gene TRBJ2-2; D may be TRBD1 or TRBD2 (7 bases each). The CDR3 runs 13 residues. Trimming removed 5 bases at V and 6 bases at J, with 10 bases between. The germline V gene has CDR1 MNHEY and CDR2 SMNVEV (reference sequence). The CDR3 region has the DNA TGTGCCAGCAGTCCAGGGGGGGCCGGGGAGCTGTTTTTT. Residues: CASSPGGAGELFF.

J is TRBJ2-5 and V is TRBV18; D not resolved. The CDR3 contains 12 residues. V was clipped by 8 bases and J by 4 bases, with 11 bases between them. The germline V gene encodes CDR1 KGHSH and CDR2 LQKENI. The CDR3 DNA reads TGTGCCAGCGGAAGGGTGGGAGAGACCCAGTACTTC. Its protein is CASGRVGETQYF.

The rearrangement links TRBV30 to TRBJ1-5, with TRBD1 matching 8 bases. The CDR3 totals 14 residues. Per the germline V gene, CDR1 is GTSNPN and CDR2 is SVGIG (reference sequence). Germline trimming cut 3 bases from V and 6 bases from J; bases unmatched to any gene: 7. The CDR3 loop is CAWSQGAGIQPQHF. Here the CDR3 DNA reads TGTGCCTGGAGCCAGGGGGCCGGTATTCAGCCCCAGCATTTT. The complete variable domain, with remaining parts taken from reference TRBV30 and TRBJ1-5, reads SQTIHQWPATLVQPVGSPLSLECTVEGTSNPNLYWYRQAAGRGLQLLFYSVGIGQISSEVPQNLSASRPQDRQFILSSKKLLLSDSGFYLCAWSQGAGIQPQHFGDGTRLSIL.

J is TRBJ1-1 and V is TRBV28, with D perhaps matching TRBD1 (6 bases). Germline V gene data show CDR1 as MDHEN and CDR2 as SYDVKM. Trimming left V 4 bases short and J 5 bases short, with 14 bases between. CDR3 length equals 14 residues. As DNA, the CDR3 is TGTGCCAGCAGTTCCTGGACAGATTCGACTGAAGCTTTCTTT. It codes for CASSSWTDSTEAFF.

This chain joins TRBV6-1 and TRBJ2-1; 7 bases line up with TRBD2. J was trimmed by 8 bases and V by 4 bases; bases with no gene match: 8. The CDR3 contains 14 residues. The germline V gene has CDR1 MNHNS and CDR2 SASEGT. CDR3 coding DNA: TGTGCCAGCAGTGCGGGAGGATTCTCCGATGAGCAGTTCTTC. Its protein product is CASSAGGFSDEQFF.

This chain connects TRBV28 to TRBJ2-3; no clear D. The CDR3 contains 13 residues. CDR1 is MDHEN, CDR2 SYDVKM, per germline. The V gene lost 5 bases and the J gene lost 2 bases, with 8 bases spanning the gap. The CDR3 spells CASSRTLTDTQYF. For the CDR3, the DNA is TGTGCCAGCAGTCGGACCCTCACAGATACGCAGTATTTT.

This rearrangement joins TRBV6-5 to TRBJ2-1; no clear D gene. CDR3 length equals 15 residues. Trimming took off 7 bases at V and 5 bases at J, with 18 bases between the two ends. CDR1 and CDR2 from the germline V gene are MNHEY and SVGAGI. CDR3 nucleotide sequence: TGTGCCAGCACGAAGGACGTCAAGGTCAACAATGAGCAGTTCTTC. Its translation: CASTKDVKVNNEQFF.

The V call is TRBV28, the J call TRBJ2-3; maybe TRBD1 (6 bases). The CDR3 extends over 15 amino acids. CDR1 and CDR2 from the germline V gene are MDHEN and SYDVKM. The V gene lost 6 bases and the J gene lost 2 bases, with 15 bases spanning the gap. CDR3 DNA sequence: TGTGCCAGCAGCCCATCACAGGGATTCACAGATACGCAGTATTTT. Protein: CASSPSQGFTDTQYF.

In its sample, this clone was seen once. This sequence joins TRBV11-2 and TRBJ2-7; 8 bases agree with TRBD1. The CDR3 is 14 amino acids. Germline CDR1 reads SGHAT; CDR2 reads FQNNGV. After removal of 6 bases from V and 3 bases from J, the junction contained 7 bases not matched to a gene. CDR3 in DNA: TGTGCCAGCAGACCGACAGGGGAATACTACGAGCAGTACTTC. Amino acid sequence: CASRPTGEYYEQYF.

The gene calls are TRBV15 and TRBJ1-4; D might be TRBD1 (5 bases). The CDR3 consists of 16 residues. The ends were cut back, 0 bases at V and 1 base at J, with 9 bases in the middle. In germline, CDR1 is LNHNV, CDR2 YYDKDF (reference sequence). CDR3 DNA: TGTGCCACCAGCAGAGATCGGGGGGGAACTAATGAAAAACTGTTTTTT. Translating gives CATSRDRGGTNEKLFF.

V gene TRBV9 combines with J gene TRBJ2-2; maybe TRBD2 (6 bases). Germline V lookup: CDR1 SGDLS, CDR2 YYNGEE. CDR3 length equals 12 residues. The germline V and J ends were trimmed by 4 bases and 9 bases, with 10 bases remaining between them. The CDR3 here is CASSSGVRELFF. The CDR3 nucleotides read TGTGCCAGCAGCTCGGGGGTCAGGGAGCTGTTTTTT.

V and J are TRBV7-8 and TRBJ2-5; D perhaps matches TRBD2 (6 bases). This CDR3 is built from 18 residues. Trimming removed 2 bases at V and 2 bases at J, with 21 bases between. Germline CDR1 reads SGHVS; CDR2 reads FQNEAQ. CDR3 nucleotide sequence: TGTGCCAGCAGCTTACCCCAGAACGGGAGAGGAAGTCAAGAGACCCAGTACTTC. Translating gives CASSLPQNGRGSQETQYF.

The V gene is TRBV5-1, the J gene TRBJ1-1; no firm D call. The germline V gene encodes CDR1 SGHRS and CDR2 YFSETQ. Trimming cost V 0 bases and J 0 bases, with 9 bases left between them. This CDR3 contains 15 residues. CDR3 coding DNA: TGCGCCAGCAGCTTGGTCGAGTACATGAACACTGAAGCTTTCTTT. Its translation: CASSLVEYMNTEAFF.

V gene TRBV5-1 combines with J gene TRBJ2-3, with 7 bases identical to TRBD1. This CDR3 region has 16 residues. V dropped 0 bases and J dropped 3; count of bases not matched to a gene: 7. The germline CDR1 and CDR2 sequences are SGHRS and YFSETQ. Written as DNA, the CDR3 is TGCGCCAGCAGCTTGGAAGGGGGCGAGGGAACAGATACGCAGTATTTT. The encoded protein is CASSLEGGEGTDTQYF.

In the case of this clone: Other DNA sequences from this sample encode an identical CDR3 as well. The CDR3 reads CASSLTGAGELFF. The DNA of the CDR3 is TGTGCCAGCAGCCTGACAGGGGCCGGGGAGCTGTTTTTT. This chain links TRBV27 with TRBJ2-2, with 8 bases lining up with TRBD1. The CDR3 length is 13 residues. CDR1 is MNHEY and CDR2 is SMNVEV in the germline V gene (reference sequence). The V segment lost 6 bases and the J segment 6 bases; nucleotides outside the gene matches: 3.

This clone was found once. This chain links TRBV7-2 with TRBJ1-3, with D uncertain. There are 14 residues in the CDR3. The germline V and J ends were trimmed by 3 bases and 4 bases, with 10 bases remaining between them. The germline V gene encodes CDR1 SGHTA and CDR2 FQGNSA. In nucleotides, the CDR3 is TGTGCCAGCAGCTTGGCAGGCGCAGGAAACACCATATATTTT. It specifies CASSLAGAGNTIYF.

The rearrangement links TRBV5-6 to TRBJ2-7; D gene uncertain. This CDR3 contains 14 residues. V was cut by 2 bases and J by 3 bases, with 12 bases left in between. CDR1 SGHDT and CDR2 YYEEEE come from the germline V gene. This chain's CDR3 is CASSFGPLFYEQYF. The CDR3 nucleotides are TGTGCCAGCAGCTTTGGTCCACTTTTCTACGAGCAGTACTTC.

The count of this clone is one. This sequence joins TRBV25-1 and TRBJ1-3; no clear D. V lost 4 bases and J 0 bases, leaving 13 bases between the germline ends. Germline V lookup: CDR1 MGHDK, CDR2 SYGVNS. The CDR3 sequence is 16 residues long. The CDR3 region is CASSASTYSSGNTIYF. Here the CDR3 DNA reads TGTGCCAGCAGTGCATCGACTTATTCCTCTGGAAACACCATATATTTT.

V and J are TRBV10-3 and TRBJ2-7, with 11 bases aligning to TRBD1. Germline CDR1 ENHRY, CDR2 SYGVKD. V shed 0 bases and J 0 bases; nucleotides not matched to a gene: 1. The CDR3 loop spans 16 amino acids. Here the CDR3 DNA reads TGTGCCATCAGTGAGTCGGGACAGGGGGTCTCCTACGAGCAGTACTTC. Translating it yields CAISESGQGVSYEQYF.

This clone was recorded once. This sequence joins TRBV7-9 and TRBJ2-3, with TRBD2 matching 8 bases. J lost 4 bases, V lost 6 bases, and 9 bases had no gene match. The CDR3 has 15 residues. From germline, CDR1 is SEHNR and CDR2 FQNEAQ (reference sequence). The CDR3 region is CASSPSGSGADTQYF. CDR3 sequence (DNA): TGTGCCAGCAGTCCAAGCGGGAGCGGCGCAGATACGCAGTATTTT. The variable domain in full, with the rest retrieved from reference TRBV7-9 and TRBJ2-3, is DTGVSQNPRHKITKRGQNVTFRCDPISEHNRLYWYRQTLGQGPEFLTYFQNEAQLEKSRLLSDRFSAERPKGSFSTLEIQRTEQGDSAMYLCASSPSGSGADTQYFGPGTRLTVL.